A selection of T cell receptor beta chains follows, all from one sample in a study of STAT5B mutations in CD4+ large granular lymphocyte leukemia. The data were produced by immunoSEQ multiplex PCR, yet TCRdb's version contains in-frame clones alone and is incomplete. Among nearly 35,000 clones, around 90% were seen once, and the ten largest hold less than 4%. The specimen was CD4+ T cells from blood buffy coats. The receptors stem from a human donor in good health. CDR3s include the opening cysteine and the closing phenylalanine or tryptophan.

v_call	j_call	cdr3_aa
TRBV2	TRBJ2-2	CASSVAGGRNTGELFF
TRBV19	TRBJ1-1	CASRSRGGRLTEAFF
TRBV25-1	TRBJ2-1	CASSEWGTGRNEQFF
TRBV28	TRBJ2-4	CASSLRGTGLAKNIQYF
TRBV7-2	TRBJ2-7	CASSPGTGIYEQYF
TRBV6-6	TRBJ1-2	CASRSGTGQSPLSYTF
TRBV7-9	TRBJ2-2	CASSLEVNTGELFF
TRBV28	TRBJ2-1	CASSSTGGEFF
TRBV15	TRBJ1-6	CATSNPGSNSPLHF
TRBV27	TRBJ2-7	CASGSPFYEQYF
TRBV5-5	TRBJ2-7	CASSLEAGYEQYF
TRBV4-3	TRBJ2-1	CASSQGLFNEQFF
TRBV5-3	TRBJ2-3	CARSFRTSTTWTDTQYF
TRBV5-1	TRBJ2-7	CASSLVQGASYEQYF
TRBV5-1	TRBJ1-1	CASSLEVSGVGTEAFF
TRBV10-2	TRBJ2-7	CASSESRASGSYEQYF
TRBV7-2	TRBJ2-1	CASSLRTSGSPHEQFF
TRBV27	TRBJ2-7	CASSLGGVRTYEQYF
TRBV6-4	TRBJ2-2	CASSDQGWSGELFF
TRBV2	TRBJ2-3	CASSGEARDTQYF
TRBV11-2	TRBJ2-7	CASSLGPGQIYEQYF
TRBV5-1	TRBJ2-7	CASSLRSSDEQYF
TRBV2	TRBJ1-5	CASSESGKNQPQHF
TRBV19	TRBJ2-7	CASSMDFSSYEQYF
TRBV4-2	TRBJ2-2	CASSSGLAGGLSGELFF
TRBV4-3	TRBJ2-1	CASSQEGLKIGTGHYNEQFF